This T cell receptor beta chain was documented in a study of blood T cell repertoires in COVID-19. Background on the study: Whether acute or convalescent, the COVID-19 samples came from the United States, Italy and Spain.

Residents of under 25 US areas, aged about 18 to 95 years, made up the participants. Self-reported history from a screening survey and questionnaire set each donor's cohort. Only a few counts were recorded for this clone. Original processing notes: How many nucleated cells were present was estimated from reference gene primer amplification. Using immunoSEQ multiplex PCR, the repertoire was profiled, and TCRdb retains in-frame clones only, with some absent. V and J calls and clone size come straight from that table; D and trimming were deduced from the DNA. Counted here are 150,000 to 200,000 clones, about 80% occurring once; the ten biggest clones make up about 12%. The sequencing sample was made of PBMCs or T cells enriched from blood (not recorded which). The clonotype originates from a man over 45 who had recovered from COVID-19.

CDR3 protein: CASGSRGSSYNSPLHF. As DNA, the CDR3 is TGTGCCAGCGGATCGAGAGGGAGCTCCTATAATTCACCCCTCCACTTT. The J gene is TRBJ1-6, the V gene TRBV27; no firm D call. The germline gives CDR1 MNHEY, CDR2 SMNVEV (reference sequence). The CDR3 has 16 residues. The V end was cut by 8 bases, the J end by 0 bases, with 14 bases between.